The present T cell receptor beta chain was sequenced within a study of blood T cell repertoires in COVID-19. Study-wide background: PBMCs, B-cell-depleted T cells, or T cells provided the cDNA or gDNA that made up the material.

A Seattle source enrolled patients during active infection and followed them longitudinally. Source study methods: The authors estimated nucleated cell counts from reference gene primer amplification. Clones were sequenced by immunoSEQ multiplex PCR, and TCRdb holds only the in-frame ones, with some missing. That table is the source of V, J and clone size, and D and trimming were worked out from the DNA. The sample has 250,000 to 400,000 clones; around 88% are singletons. The CDR3 is 15 amino acids. The ends were cut back, 8 bases at V and 6 bases at J, with 19 bases in the middle. Germline V gene sequence: CDR1 LNHDA, CDR2 SQIVND (reference sequence).

Sequences were obtained from peripheral blood. This TCR derives from a woman aged 25 to 39 with COVID-19, enrolled during active disease. The chain links TRBV19 to TRBJ2-2, with D perhaps matching TRBD2 (6 bases). CDR3: CASFSASVYPGELFF. Here the CDR3 DNA reads TGTGCCAGTTTTTCGGCTAGCGTTTATCCCGGGGAGCTGTTTTTT.